This T cell receptor (beta chain) was identified during a study of Graves' ophthalmopathy and Graves' hyperthyroidism (dated by TCRdb to 2016 to 2019). Context from the whole study: Peripheral blood was collected before any treatment was given, at the time of initial diagnosis. The study used signatures of the TCR beta repertoire to tell Graves' ophthalmopathy apart from Graves' hyperthyroidism and to predict which patients would progress to ophthalmopathy. In total, approximately 140 blood samples were TCR-sequenced: around 42 ophthalmopathy, some 80 hyperthyroidism and around 17 hyperthyroidism-to-ophthalmopathy patients. To explore V-J signatures distinguishing ophthalmopathy from hyperthyroidism, a discovery set of 100 or so patients (around 42 ophthalmopathy, roughly 56 stable hyperthyroidism) was enrolled. An independent validation cohort was composed of approximately 18 hyperthyroidism patients and approximately 15 patients who later progressed from hyperthyroidism to ophthalmopathy. In a handful of hyperthyroidism patients, the T-cell repertoire of thyroid tissue was compared with the T-cell repertoire of blood. After sampling, hyperthyroidism patients received methimazole starting at 30 mg daily, and ophthalmopathy patients received high-dose intravenous methylprednisolone. For training and testing, the 100 or so patients in the discovery cohort were randomly divided in a 7:3 ratio.

This clonotype showed up just a few times. This clone's antigen is unknown. Relative to the germline gene, one junction end is altered; a read error may explain this. Hyperthyroidism was defined as stable when no progression to ophthalmopathy occurred within 18 months of follow-up. The hyperthyroidism patients were 18 to 65 years old and newly diagnosed, with a disease duration of less than 2 months. Patients with other autoimmune diseases, uncontrolled infections, pregnancy or lactation were excluded from the study. Diagnosis was based on clinical symptoms, serum thyroxine, TRAb, thyroid ultrasound and orbital computed tomography. Using Ficoll-Paque density gradient centrifugation, PBMCs were isolated from 8.5 to 10 ml of fresh peripheral blood. Total RNA was extracted with Trizol reagent and quality-checked on an Agilent 2100 Bioanalyzer. What the research found in general, with its limitations: In cross-validation, the 13-signature model distinguished ophthalmopathy from stable hyperthyroidism with about 90% sensitivity and approximately 81% specificity, while in the test set the corresponding values were roughly 80% and 75%. Sample size was not predetermined statistically, and investigators were not blinded to group allocation. In validation, the model predicted ophthalmopathy progression with nearly 71% sensitivity and around 72% specificity; approximately 12 predicted patients were CT-confirmed with GO in a median of approximately six months. Most expanded thyroid clonotypes with frequency above 0.001 were also detected in blood, suggesting blood repertoires may reflect the thyroid immune response.

TCR beta CDR3 regions were amplified from RNA transcripts for repertoire sequencing. The first round of RT-PCR was done with HTBI primers and the Qiagen OneStep RT-PCR kit, and was followed by a second round of multiplex PCR, then size selection and purification. The libraries underwent paired-end sequencing with 100 bp reads on an Illumina HiSeq2000. The authors processed their data as follows. SOAPnuke was used to process the reads, throwing out any read that had adapters, had uncalled bases, had a mean Phred below 15, or lacked an exact constant-primer or identifier match. COPE v1.2.5 was used to merge the high-quality paired reads. Clonotypes were defined as unique nucleotide sequences and were aligned to IMGT TRB V, D and J references using MiTCR v1.1. Analysis was restricted to V-J combinations with a frequency above 0.0001, which covered 99.2% of repertoires. A TCR clonal expansion and chaos score per V-J combination was defined as the ratio of F50 clonal expansion to chaos observed in the TCRdist matrix. Welch's t-statistics and random forest were used to reduce features to about 14 V-J combinations, which were fed into a naive Bayes classifier. The similarity between thyroid and blood repertoires was quantified using the Morisita-Horn index. TCRdb handled the public reads itself, with Q25 trimming in fastp and clone calling in MiXCR, and kept productive beta chains. Duplicate CDR3 protein sequences are folded into a single record with the most common DNA and genes. These V and J calls rely on TCRdb rather than the paper's analysis. In all, the sample holds about 620,000 distinct CDR3 sequences, and approximately 22% of those were seen once. The top ten clones comprise approximately 7% of the sample.

As encoded in the germline V gene (reference sequence), CDR1 is LNHDA while CDR2 is SQIVND. The CDR3 contains 11 residues, cysteine and phenylalanine counted. Only the CDR3 portion is preserved as DNA: 33 bases, with reading frame beginning at the first base. Here the chain combines TRBV19 and TRBJ2-7; the D gene is not confidently resolved. Sequenced: peripheral blood. The sequence derives from a woman aged 18-29 years with stable Graves' hyperthyroidism. Some clones in this sample may be carry-over from other donors' samples. Donor details come from another sample of the same person, matched by shared clones. CDR3 protein: CANTDPYEQHF. The DNA sequence reads TGTGCCAATACGGACCCTTACGAGCAGCACTTC.